This T cell receptor beta chain comes out of a study of blood T cell repertoires in COVID-19. Germline CDR1 is MRHNA and CDR2 is SNTAGT. The V and J ends lost 6 bases and 0 bases respectively, with 6 bases between them. The CDR3 is 13 amino acids. Profiled with immunoSEQ multiplex PCR; TCRdb holds only in-frame clones, not every one. This table holds 250,000 to 350,000 clones, nearly 90% found once. The participants were between about 18 and 89 years old and came from under 25 US areas. Two consecutive negative NP/OP PCR tests, clearance, or resolved symptoms defined Cohort 3 recovery. Source material: PBMCs or T cells enriched from blood (not recorded which). The J gene is TRBJ1-5, the V gene TRBV6-4; D is perhaps TRBD1 (5 bases). This clonotype was obtained from a woman aged 30 to 39 who had recovered from COVID-19. DNA of the CDR3: TGTGCCAGCAGCCAGGGTAGCAATCAGCCCCAGCATTTT. Amino acid sequence: CASSQGSNQPQHF.